Listed below are T cell receptor beta chains from one sample, sequenced in a study of blood T cell repertoires in COVID-19. Using immunoSEQ multiplex PCR, the repertoire was profiled, and TCRdb retains in-frame clones only, with some absent. Of some 300,000 clones in the sample, 88% were seen once. What was sequenced was PBMCs or T cells enriched from blood (not recorded which). Receptors originate from a woman aged 55-69 years in a cohort exposed to, infected with or recovered from COVID-19 (not recorded which). Both conserved end residues are part of each CDR3.

V,J,CDR3
TRBV18,TRBJ2-5,CASSPVNTGAVETQYF
TRBV11-2,TRBJ2-1,CASSPPRLTLNEQFF
TRBV6-5,TRBJ2-2,CASGSGRGNPGELFF
TRBV6-5,TRBJ1-1,CASRPGHHTEAFF
TRBV5-1,TRBJ2-1,CASSLDYGAINEQFF
TRBV6-5,TRBJ2-7,CASSSSGGGYEQYF
TRBV6-5,TRBJ2-7,CASSYSGGQIAYEQYF
TRBV19,TRBJ1-5,CASSERQGRGQPQHF
TRBV27,TRBJ1-5,CASSSTEYSNQPQHF
TRBV10-1,TRBJ2-3,CAGVLDRGRDTQYF
TRBV4-3,TRBJ2-3,CASSQDPSTSTDTQYF
TRBV28,TRBJ2-1,CASGRPLSYNEQFF
TRBV29-1,TRBJ1-2,CSGSDSYGYTF
TRBV19,TRBJ2-1,CASSMVRAGASEQFF
TRBV27,TRBJ1-1,CASSSRTGKNTEAFF
TRBV19,TRBJ1-5,CASRGGDNQPQHF
TRBV4-2,TRBJ2-3,CASSQEGGSGSADTQYF
TRBV2,TRBJ2-6,CASIQQSSGANVLTF
TRBV11-1,TRBJ2-7,CASTPPRAPYEQYF
TRBV30,TRBJ1-2,CACGGGYGYTF
TRBV4-1,TRBJ2-4,CASSQGGTGSKNIQYF
TRBV5-4,TRBJ2-1,CASSSLADTYNEQFF
TRBV4-2,TRBJ2-7,CASSQVAGTYEQYF
TRBV28,TRBJ2-1,CASSQPYGTSGRRGYNEQFF
TRBV7-3,TRBJ1-2,CAGPAGAHGYTF
TRBV4-2,TRBJ2-2,CASSQDRGLALNTGELFF
TRBV28,TRBJ2-3,CASSPQGLAGTDTQYF
TRBV6-5,TRBJ1-5,CASSTGQGDQPQHF
TRBV2,TRBJ2-7,CASSGGPGTGIFYEQYF
TRBV11-2,TRBJ2-1,CASSSRTSGRSYNEQFF
TRBV7-3,TRBJ2-3,CASSLLAQRTDTQYF
TRBV5-1,TRBJ1-2,CASSPGEGYGYTF
TRBV5-1,TRBJ2-1,CASSLDWTSGEQFF
TRBV28,TRBJ1-6,CASSPTNRNSPLHF
TRBV27,TRBJ1-5,CASSLTGVNQPQHF
TRBV7-3,TRBJ2-1,CASSREGGLAGANNEQFF
TRBV12-3/TRBV12-4,TRBJ1-6,CASGSYNSPLHF
TRBV7-3,TRBJ2-1,CASSLGTSEYNEQFF
TRBV10-3,TRBJ2-5,CAISGGTGEETQYF
TRBV7-9,TRBJ2-7,CASSFGTVVANEQYF
TRBV28,TRBJ2-7,CATDNSYEQYF
TRBV28,TRBJ2-1,CASTPGTSGLTEQFF
TRBV7-3,TRBJ1-6,CASRRGGGLSPSYNSPLHF